This entry features one T cell receptor (beta chain) sequence. The data were obtained in a study of blood T cell repertoires in COVID-19. About the research overall: T cells, B-cell-depleted T cells, or PBMCs provided the cDNA or gDNA that served as material.

During active infection, Seattle patients enrolled and were then monitored through disease. Per the original methods: Amplification of reference gene primers provided the estimated nucleated cell counts. The table came from immunoSEQ multiplex PCR; TCRdb's copy has only in-frame clones and leaves some out. V, J and clone size are those of that table, while D and trimming were read from the DNA. The sample lists roughly 75,000 clones, about 88% occurring once. Per the germline V gene, CDR1 is MGHRA and CDR2 is YSYEKL. V was clipped by 4 bases and J by 2 bases; unmatched bases: 4. There are 14 residues in the CDR3.

The chain employs TRBV4-1 and TRBJ2-5; the match to TRBD1 covers 7 bases. Sequencing used peripheral blood. The clonotype comes from a man older than 75 with COVID-19, enrolled during active disease. CDR3 in DNA: TGCGCCAGCAGCCGGGGGACAGCGCAAGAGACCCAGTACTTC. This codes for CASSRGTAQETQYF.